The T cell receptor beta chain described here comes from a study of T cell repertoires in cytomegalovirus infection. On the study more broadly: CMV infection and matching HLA type were both indicated by public TCR beta signatures.

Using its own MiXCR run on the reads, TCRdb lists one record per CDR3 protein. The table records 100,000 to 120,000 distinct CDR3 sequences, roughly 31% of them present only once. To note about this clonotype: What it binds is unknown.

Trimming stripped 3 bases from V and 0 bases from J, with 18 bases between. From germline, CDR1 is DFQATT and CDR2 SNEGSKA (reference sequence). The CDR3 runs 16 residues. This chain links TRBV20-1 with TRBJ2-7; D tentatively fits TRBD1 or TRBD2 (5 bases each). Source: CD8+ T cells from cultured PBMCs, taken from culture after CMV antigen stimulation. This clonotype originated in a human donor in good health (CMV status not recorded). Some clones in this sample may be carry-over from other donors' samples. The CDR3 DNA reads TGCAGTGCTAGGCCCTTCGGGGCGCGGACCTCCTACGAGCAGTACTTC. Translation gives CSARPFGARTSYEQYF.